Sequencing of this TCR beta chain was carried out in a study of response to subunit inactivated influenza vaccine. Study-wide findings and caveats: It was suggested by the authors that few new T cells are recruited by each seasonal influenza vaccination.

V lost 5 bases to trimming and J lost 0 bases; unmatched junction nucleotides: 7. This CDR3 has 17 residues. In germline, CDR1 is SGHVS, CDR2 FQNEAQ. TCRdb reprocessed the RT-PCR reads with MiXCR, giving one entry per CDR3 protein. The sample has roughly 710,000 distinct CDR3 sequences; around 15% are singletons. This clonotype turned up a few times. Its antigen is currently unknown. The material sequenced was PBMCs from blood, taken 14 days before vaccination. The chain has TRBV7-8 and TRBJ2-6; 7 positions agree with TRBD1. This receptor was obtained from a man aged 50 to 59 who received an inactivated influenza vaccine. In DNA form, the CDR3 reads TGTGCCAGCAGCCTGGACAGGCATCGCTCTGGGGCCAACGTCCTGACTTTC. Translated: CASSLDRHRSGANVLTF.